This passage covers 30 T cell receptor beta chains from one sample sequenced in a study of Graves' ophthalmopathy and Graves' hyperthyroidism. Amplified TCR beta CDR3 regions were obtained using RNA transcripts as template. An opening RT-PCR round employed HTBI primers and preceded a second-round multiplex PCR. TCRdb re-derived calls from the multiplex PCR reads in MiXCR, one entry per CDR3 protein. The data show some 160,000 distinct CDR3 sequences, around two fifths seen once. Input material: peripheral blood. These TCRs come from a young man with Graves' ophthalmopathy.

This clonotype was recorded many times. The chain couples TRBV13 to TRBJ1-2; no definite D call. This CDR3 is 16 amino acids long. CDR1 PRHDT and CDR2 FYEKMQ come from the germline V gene (reference sequence). Trimming shortened V by 3 bases and J by 0 bases, and 14 bases separated the two germline ends. This CDR3 is CASSFSLQISNYGYTF. DNA of the CDR3: TGTGCCAGCAGCTTTTCCCTACAGATATCTAACTATGGCTACACCTTC. The entire variable domain, with the rest obtained from reference TRBV13 and TRBJ1-2, is as follows: AAGVIQSPRHLIKEKRETATLKCYPIPRHDTVYWYQQGPGQDPQFLISFYEKMQSDKGSIPDRFSAQQFSDYHSELNMSSLELGDSALYFCASSFSLQISNYGYTFGSGTRLTVV.

This clonotype has only a few counts. The CDR3 DNA reads TGTGCCAGCAGTGTCACCGGTCAGGAATACGAGCAGTACTTC. Translating it yields CASSVTGQEYEQYF. The rearrangement uses TRBV6-1 and TRBJ2-7; no clear D gene. The germline CDR1 and CDR2 sequences are MNHNS and SASEGT. Trimming took 4 bases from V and 4 from J, leaving 14 bases between them. The CDR3 runs 14 residues.

This clonotype occurred many times. The chain is built from TRBV30 and TRBJ2-5; D is unclear. Germline loops: CDR1 GTSNPN, CDR2 SVGIG (reference sequence). The CDR3 spans 13 residues. Trimming left V 3 bases short and J 1 base short, with 9 bases between. The CDR3 protein is CAWSTGIQETQYF. The CDR3 DNA reads TGTGCCTGGAGCACGGGCATCCAAGAGACCCAGTACTTC.

Ten or more counts support this clonotype. This chain joins TRBV4-1 and TRBJ1-2; TRBD1 is a possible D gene (6 bases). The CDR3 sequence is 13 residues long. CDR1 and CDR2 from the germline V gene are MGHRA and YSYEKL. The V end lost 4 bases, the J end lost 8 bases, and 14 bases lay between the germline ends. The CDR3 nucleotides are TGCGCCAGCAGCCGTGGGACAACTAGGGGCTACACCTTC. It translates to CASSRGTTRGYTF.

There are many counts of this clonotype. The chain employs TRBV28 and TRBJ2-7; perhaps TRBD2 as D (6 bases). Germline V gives CDR1 MDHEN, CDR2 SYDVKM. This CDR3 region has 17 residues. V dropped 4 bases and J dropped 1 base, with 20 bases sitting between them. For the CDR3, the DNA is TGTGCCAGCAGTTCGGTTACTAGCAGGAGGGGATCCTACGAGCAGTACTTC. It codes for CASSSVTSRRGSYEQYF.

The chain is built from TRBV28 and TRBJ1-2; tentatively, D is TRBD1 (5 bases). The V gene's germline CDR1 is MDHEN and CDR2 SYDVKM. Trimming left V 5 bases short and J 4 bases short, with 11 bases between. This CDR3 is 13 amino acids long. CDR3 in amino acids: CASSKGVGYGYTF. CDR3 sequence (DNA): TGTGCCAGCAGTAAAGGGGTGGGCTATGGCTACACCTTC.

The V call is TRBV7-3, the J call TRBJ2-2, with D maybe TRBD2 (6 bases). CDR3 length: 14 amino acids. Germline V gene lookup returns CDR1 SGHTA and CDR2 FQGTGA. V was clipped by 2 bases and J by 7 bases, with 11 bases between them. CDR3 region: CASSLSLTSGELFF. For the CDR3, the DNA is TGTGCCAGCAGCTTATCCTTGACTAGCGGGGAGCTGTTTTTT.

This rearrangement joins TRBV7-3 to TRBJ1-6; TRBD1 aligns across 9 bases. CDR1 and CDR2 from the germline V gene are SGHTA and FQGTGA. This CDR3 comprises 16 residues. With 1 base clipped from V and 10 bases from J, the junction kept 8 bases outside the gene matches. CDR3 sequence: CASSLKGQGRYSPLHF. CDR3 sequence (DNA): TGTGCCAGCAGCTTAAAGGGACAGGGTCGTTACTCACCCCTCCACTTT.

This clonotype came up many times. This sequence joins TRBV6-2 or TRBV6-3 and TRBJ2-2; a possible D gene is TRBD1 (6 bases). The CDR3 spans 18 residues. CDR1 is MNHEY and CDR2 is SVGEGT in the germline V gene. V was shortened by 3 bases and J by 1 base, with 18 bases between the two germline ends. The DNA of the CDR3 is TGTGCCAGCAGTTATGCCCGGGACACGAGAAAGAACACCGGGGAGCTGTTTTTT. It is translated as CASSYARDTRKNTGELFF.

V gene TRBV6-1 combines with J gene TRBJ1-2; D is undetermined. CDR1 and CDR2 (germline): MNHNS, SASEGT. The V gene lost 5 bases and the J gene lost 1 base, with 14 bases spanning the gap. CDR3 length: 15 residues. In DNA form, the CDR3 reads TGTGCCAGCAGTAAAAGAGGTTGGGGTAACTATGGCTACACCTTC. This encodes CASSKRGWGNYGYTF.

This clonotype was detected ten times or more. The rearrangement links TRBV5-1 to TRBJ1-1, with D possibly being TRBD1 (5 bases). The length of the CDR3 is 12 residues. V dropped 4 bases and J dropped 6 bases, with 10 bases sitting between them. The germline V gene encodes CDR1 SGHRS and CDR2 YFSETQ. Written as DNA, the CDR3 is TGCGCCAGCAGCGACACGGGGGCTGAAGCTTTCTTT. It yields the protein CASSDTGAEAFF.

The table lists this clonotype with a few counts. This chain connects TRBV28 to TRBJ2-2, with 7 positions matching TRBD1. The CDR3 has 16 amino acids. V shed 5 bases and J 2 bases; nucleotides not matched to a gene: 8. Germline V lookup: CDR1 MDHEN, CDR2 SYDVKM. The CDR3 DNA sequence: TGTGCCAGCAGTCGGGACAGCCCCTTCAACACCGGGGAGCTGTTTTTT. Translated: CASSRDSPFNTGELFF.

There are many counts of this clonotype. The chain links TRBV18 to TRBJ2-5; 13 nucleotides match TRBD2. Germline CDR1 and CDR2: KGHSH and LQKENI. The junction had 8 bases not matched to a gene; V was cut back by 6 bases and J by 7 bases. The CDR3 covers 15 residues. The chain's CDR3 is CASSPGTSGARTQYF. The CDR3 DNA follows: TGTGCCAGCTCCCCCGGGACTAGCGGGGCCAGGACCCAGTACTTC.

In this sample, this clonotype turned up many times. This rearrangement joins TRBV11-3 to TRBJ2-7, with 7 bases that match TRBD2. CDR1 is SGHNT, CDR2 YENEEA, per germline. The CDR3 contains 15 residues. The ends lost 5 bases at V and 6 bases at J; junction bases unmatched: 13. The CDR3 loop is CASSARGSTGGEQYF. DNA of the CDR3: TGTGCCAGCAGCGCCCGCGGGAGTACGGGCGGCGAGCAGTACTTC.

This clonotype was seen ten or more times. This sequence joins TRBV27 and TRBJ2-7, with 10 bases identical to TRBD1. There are 15 residues in the CDR3. Losses at the gene ends were 3 bases for V and 4 bases for J; bases not matched to a gene: 6. Germline values: CDR1 MNHEY, CDR2 SMNVEV (reference sequence). CDR3 residues: CASSFQTGGSYEQYF. CDR3 DNA: TGTGCCAGCAGTTTTCAGACAGGGGGCAGTTACGAGCAGTACTTC.

This clonotype has a count of ten or more. The CDR3 DNA is TGTGCCTGGTCCCCTGGGGGCACTGAAGCTTTCTTT. Translation: CAWSPGGTEAFF. The rearrangement uses TRBV30 and TRBJ1-1; the D gene is possibly TRBD1 (5 bases). Per the germline V gene, CDR1 is GTSNPN and CDR2 is SVGIG (reference sequence). The CDR3 is 12 amino acids. Trimming shortened V by 5 bases and J by 4 bases, and 11 bases separated the two germline ends.

The chain has TRBV25-1 and TRBJ1-6; no definite D call. The CDR3 extends over 16 amino acids. Trimming took off 4 bases at V and 0 bases at J, with 10 bases between the two ends. Per the germline V gene, CDR1 is MGHDK and CDR2 is SYGVNS. The CDR3 coding sequence is TGTGCCAGCAGTGCGGACTCTAGCTCCTATAATTCACCCCTCCACTTT. Protein product: CASSADSSSYNSPLHF.

V gene TRBV12-5 combines with J gene TRBJ1-2; 9 nucleotides match TRBD1. This CDR3 contains 16 residues. V lost 6 bases and J lost 3; bases outside the gene matches: 11. Germline V gene lookup returns CDR1 LGHNT and CDR2 FRNRAP. CDR3 bases: TGTGCTAGTGGCACGGGACAGGGTCCCTTTTACTATGGCTACACCTTC. Translating it yields CASGTGQGPFYYGYTF.

This clonotype was recorded at least ten times. The chain's CDR3 is CASSAGGAEETQYF. The CDR3 bases are TGTGCCAGCAGCGCCGGGGGCGCGGAGGAGACCCAGTACTTC. The rearrangement links TRBV7-2 to TRBJ2-5; either TRBD1 or TRBD2 may supply D (6 bases each). The V and J ends lost 5 bases and 5 bases respectively, with 15 bases between them. The germline V gene has CDR1 SGHTA and CDR2 FQGNSA. The CDR3 is 14 residues long.

This clonotype was seen at least ten times. Given a much more abundant clone one base away, this may be a read error. The chain recombines TRBV6-4 with TRBJ1-2, with TRBD1 as a possible D gene (6 bases). CDR1 and CDR2 from the germline V gene are MRHNA and SNTAGT. The CDR3 length is 14 residues. The CDR3 bases are TGTGTCAGCAGTCCTCAGGGGAAGGGCTATGGCTACACCTTC. Translating gives CVSSPQGKGYGYTF.

This clonotype occurred many times. The chain has TRBV13 and TRBJ2-2; 9 bases align to TRBD1. Germline V gives CDR1 PRHDT, CDR2 FYEKMQ (reference sequence). The CDR3 sequence is 17 residues long. V gave up 4 bases and J gave up 5 bases; unmatched junction bases: 11. The DNA for the CDR3 is TGTGCCAGCAGCTCTACAGGGGGCTCGCTGAGAACCGGGGAGCTGTTTTTT. Its protein is CASSSTGGSLRTGELFF.

The V and J genes are TRBV11-2 and TRBJ1-6, with 9 bases matching TRBD1. V lost 4 bases to trimming and J lost 10 bases; unmatched junction nucleotides: 5. CDR3 length equals 14 residues. From germline, CDR1 is SGHAT and CDR2 FQNNGV. The CDR3 DNA sequence: TGTGCCAGCAGCTACGGGACAGGGAGCTCACCCCTCCACTTT. Its translation is CASSYGTGSSPLHF.

At least ten counts were recorded for this clonotype. V usage is TRBV7-9 and J usage is TRBJ1-5; D is ambiguous. The V gene lost 5 bases and the J gene lost 0 bases, with 8 bases spanning the gap. From germline, CDR1 is SEHNR and CDR2 FQNEAQ (reference sequence). The CDR3 is 14 amino acids. This CDR3 is CASSPPGSNQPQHF. The CDR3 nucleotides read TGTGCCAGCAGCCCGCCCGGTAGCAATCAGCCCCAGCATTTT.

This clonotype was counted between two and nine times. The chain couples TRBV12-5 to TRBJ1-5; D is possibly TRBD1 (5 bases). CDR1 LGHNT and CDR2 FRNRAP come from the germline V gene. V was pared by 5 bases and J by 6 bases, with 8 bases between. CDR3 length: 12 amino acids. The CDR3 loop is CASGRDSQPQHF. DNA of the CDR3: TGTGCTAGTGGTAGAGACAGTCAGCCCCAGCATTTT.

This clonotype has only a few counts. The chain combines TRBV6-1 with TRBJ1-1; a possible D gene is TRBD1 (5 bases). This CDR3 has 15 residues. CDR1 and CDR2 (germline): MNHNS, SASEGT. V shed 7 bases and J shed 5 bases, with 20 bases lying between them. The CDR3 nucleotides read TGTGCCAGCACCTCGCGCTCGAGGGGCCAGACTGAAGCTTTCTTT. Amino acid sequence: CASTSRSRGQTEAFF.

This sequence joins TRBV28 and TRBJ2-5; perhaps TRBD2 as D (6 bases). V lost 3 bases, J lost 3 bases, and 14 bases lay in between. This CDR3 has 15 residues. In germline, CDR1 is MDHEN, CDR2 SYDVKM. Here the CDR3 DNA reads TGTGCCAGCAGTTTTGCGGGGCGGTTAGAAGAGACCCAGTACTTC. Protein sequence: CASSFAGRLEETQYF.

The CDR3 DNA follows: TGTGCCAGCAGTGAATCGGGGACACTTCCCTATGGCTACACCTTC. It encodes CASSESGTLPYGYTF. The gene calls are TRBV25-1 and TRBJ1-2, with D possibly being TRBD1 (6 bases). The CDR3 runs to 15 residues. Germline V gene sequence: CDR1 MGHDK, CDR2 SYGVNS. Trimming removed 1 base from V and 4 bases from J, with 13 bases in between.

The chain joins TRBV24-1 to TRBJ2-7; D call uncertain. The CDR3 extends over 12 amino acids. Germline assignment: CDR1 KGHDR and CDR2 SFDVKD. V lost 4 bases and J lost 3, with 6 bases in between. CDR3 region: CATSDRNYEQYF. Written as DNA, the CDR3 is TGTGCCACCAGTGACAGAAACTACGAGCAGTACTTC.

This clonotype was counted at least ten times. This chain uses TRBV27 with TRBJ2-5; 9 bases agree with TRBD2. From germline, CDR1 is MNHEY and CDR2 SMNVEV (reference sequence). The CDR3 sequence is 14 residues long. With V trimmed by 6 bases and J by 5 bases, 7 bases remained unmatched. The CDR3 nucleotides are TGTGCCAGCAGGGCGGGAGGGCCCCGGGAGACCCAGTACTTC. Translating it yields CASRAGGPRETQYF.

The J gene is TRBJ2-7, the V gene TRBV2; D is unclear. Per germline, CDR1 SNHLY and CDR2 FYNNEI. This CDR3 contains 11 residues. The CDR3 coding sequence is TGTGCCAGCAGTGAAGGAGCGACAATTCGGGTC. Its protein is CASSEGATIRV.